Listed below are T cell receptor beta chains from one sample, sequenced in a study of T cell responses to AZD1222 COVID-19 vaccine. Libraries were prepared by immunoSEQ multiplex PCR; TCRdb keeps only in-frame clonotypes and omits some of them. This sample has about 160,000 clones, with 88% found just once. The input for sequencing was peripheral blood, taken 28 days after the second AZD1222 dose. Every receptor here comes from an adult who received the AZD1222 COVID-19 vaccine. Each CDR3 is given with its conserved first and last residue. Each record gives: V gene, CDR3 protein.

TRBV5-1,CASSLAGAQGQPQHF
TRBV7-3,CASSLAVSGDTQYF
TRBV7-2,CASSLAPGVGNTEAFF
TRBV5-1,CASSRGDRGAGEQYF
TRBV7-9,CASSLRRNQPQHF
TRBV12-5,CASGPGLPSSYNEQFF
TRBV29-1,CSGTDRGYGYTF
TRBV30,CAWGRDYQETQYF
TRBV9,CASSGQGAGQPQHF
TRBV19,CASSIGLGVNYEQYF
TRBV6-5,CASISGDKNYGYTF
TRBV29-1,CSAGGGSGSTNEKLFF
TRBV19,CASIVSPTEAFF
TRBV5-1,CASSLGGGGSGANVLTF
TRBV15,CATSRSQGSADEQFF
TRBV27,CASSPGVSPPLSGEKLFF
TRBV24-1,CATSDPRSGGPYNEQFF
TRBV10-3,CAISGYNEQFF
TRBV7-9,CASSPGRRANHNEQFF
TRBV5-1,CASSLQETQYF
TRBV4-1,CASSQEGRYSPQHF
TRBV5-4,CASSLKGQGVAEAFF
TRBV5-4,CASSGGGGPPQNEKLFF
TRBV7-9,CASSATMGNEQFF